Shown below are 28 T cell receptor beta chains from a single sample sequenced in a study of T cells in Graves' hyperthyroidism and ophthalmopathy (dated by TCRdb to between 2017 and 2020). The library was built by means of multiplex PCR. The sequencer listed for this sample is Illumina HiSeq 2000. Amplification of TCR beta CDR3 regions was carried out from RNA transcripts. The TCR CDR3 was subjected to a first round of RT-PCR using the HTBI primer set and the Qiagen OneStep RT-PCR kit. Using fastp at Q25 and MiXCR, TCRdb reprocessed the public reads and kept productive beta chains. CDR3 protein duplicates are merged, each entry listing the most common genes and DNA. Here the sample has over 700,000 distinct CDR3 sequences; about two fifths occur a single time. The top ten constitute roughly 8.3% of the sample. Sequencing input: blood. These receptors were obtained from a man between 18 and 35 years old with Graves' hyperthyroidism.

This clonotype has a single count. The CDR3 reads CASSLAGAGADGYTF. CDR3 DNA sequence: TGTGCCAGCAGCTTAGCGGGTGCGGGGGCTGATGGCTACACCTTC. V and J are TRBV7-9 and TRBJ1-2; TRBD1 is a possible D gene (6 bases). Germline V gene data show CDR1 as SEHNR and CDR2 as FQNEAQ (reference sequence). The CDR3 is 15 amino acids. The V end was cut by 0 bases, the J end by 6 bases, with 14 bases between.

A remark on this clonotype: Since a much larger clone is just one base distant, this may be a read error. The V call is TRBV29-1, the J call TRBJ1-1; no firm D call. V lost 1 base to trimming and J lost 4 bases, with 10 bases between them. CDR1 and CDR2 (germline): SQVTM, ANQGSEA. This CDR3 region has 13 residues. The CDR3 loop reads CSVEGLAGTEAFF. The CDR3 bases are TGCAGCGTTGAAGGACTCGCCGGCACTGAAGCTTTCTTT.

With regard to this clonotype: The junction shows a germline mismatch at one end, possibly a read error. The gene calls are TRBV24-1 and TRBJ2-5; TRBD1 aligns across 8 bases. Looked up from germline, CDR1 is KGHDR and CDR2 is SFDVKD. CDR3 size: 15 residues. CDR3 loop: CTTSDRGRGQETQYF. CDR3 DNA sequence: TGTACCACCAGTGACAGGGGAAGAGGCCAAGAGACCCAGTACTTC.

This clonotype was detected ten times or more. The rearrangement joins TRBV2 to TRBJ2-7; 12 bases fit TRBD2. Germline-derived CDR1 and CDR2 are SNHLY and FYNNEI. CDR3 length: 16 amino acids. Unmatched junction bases numbered 10, after V lost 5 bases and J lost 5 bases. CDR3 region: CASSTPSGRADHEQYF. Here the CDR3 DNA reads TGTGCCAGCAGTACCCCTAGCGGGAGGGCCGACCACGAGCAGTACTTC.

The chain carries TRBV7-8 and TRBJ1-5; maybe TRBD1 (5 bases). V was clipped by 3 bases and J by 4 bases, with 10 bases between them. Germline CDR1 and CDR2: SGHVS and FQNEAQ. The CDR3 totals 14 residues. The chain's CDR3 is CASSFGAANQPQHF. CDR3 DNA sequence: TGTGCCAGCAGCTTCGGGGCCGCGAATCAGCCCCAGCATTTT.

This chain uses TRBV29-1 with TRBJ1-1; 8 bases match TRBD1. CDR3 length: 11 amino acids. The J segment lost 10 bases and the V segment lost 6 bases, leaving 7 bases of the junction unmatched. Germline CDR1 SQVTM, CDR2 ANQGSEA. CDR3 DNA sequence: TGCAGCGTGGTGGACAGGGACGGAGCTTTCTTT. Its translation is CSVVDRDGAFF.

This clonotype was detected a few times. The junction departs from the called germline gene at one end, perhaps through a read error. This sequence joins TRBV7-2 and TRBJ1-1; 10 bases are shared with TRBD1. Germline CDR1 SGHTA, CDR2 FQGNSA. The CDR3 runs 15 residues. In DNA form, the CDR3 reads TGTGCCAGCAGCTGGGACAGGGGTTTGGGGACTGAAGCTTTCTTC. Its protein is CASSWDRGLGTEAFF.

This clonotype showed up just once. The chain carries TRBV7-9 and TRBJ1-1; D gene ambiguous. The CDR3 length is 16 residues. Germline V CDR1 and CDR2: SEHNR, FQNEAQ (reference sequence). Trimming stripped 0 bases from V and 1 base from J, with 12 bases between. This chain's CDR3 is CASSLASTLANTEAFF. DNA for the CDR3: TGTGCCAGCAGCTTAGCGTCGACACTCGCGAACACTGAAGCTTTCTTT. The full variable domain, rest sourced from reference TRBV7-9 and TRBJ1-1, is DTGVSQNPRHKITKRGQNVTFRCDPISEHNRLYWYRQTLGQGPEFLTYFQNEAQLEKSRLLSDRFSAERPKGSFSTLEIQRTEQGDSAMYLCASSLASTLANTEAFFGQGTRLTVV.

This clonotype turned up a few times. The chain combines TRBV5-1 with TRBJ2-6; D may be TRBD1 (7 bases). Germline CDR1 is SGHRS and CDR2 is YFSETQ. This CDR3 has 17 residues. V was pared by 0 bases and J by 3 bases, with 13 bases between. The CDR3 reads CASSLAGGGNGANVLTF. The CDR3 nucleotides read TGCGCCAGCAGCTTGGCCGGAGGGGGCAATGGGGCCAACGTCCTGACTTTC.

This chain links TRBV7-6 with TRBJ2-7; TRBD1 might be the D (6 bases). V was pared by 3 bases and J by 3 bases, with 12 bases between. This CDR3 contains 14 residues. CDR1 is SGHVS and CDR2 is FNYEAQ in the germline V gene. The CDR3 nucleotides read TGTGCCAGCAGCTTTGGGGGCGGAAACTACGAGCAGTACTTC. Translated, it gives CASSFGGGNYEQYF.

This clonotype was seen ten or more times. The V call is TRBV15, the J call TRBJ1-5, with a tentative D call TRBD1 (5 bases). CDR3 length: 15 residues. Looked up from germline, CDR1 is LNHNV and CDR2 is YYDKDF (reference sequence). V was pared by 3 bases and J by 2 bases, with 11 bases between. The CDR3 DNA sequence: TGTGCCACCAGCAGTGCAGGGTCTGGCAATCAGCCCCAGCATTTT. This gives the protein CATSSAGSGNQPQHF.

The chain has TRBV7-6 and TRBJ2-3; D ambiguous. The CDR3 extends over 12 amino acids. V was pared by 5 bases and J by 6 bases, with 9 bases between. The germline V gene has CDR1 SGHVS and CDR2 FNYEAQ. CDR3 loop: CASSPLVDTQYF. In DNA form, the CDR3 reads TGTGCCAGCAGCCCCCTGGTGGATACGCAGTATTTT.

This clonotype was counted ten times or more. The chain combines TRBV15 with TRBJ2-7; 10 bases line up with TRBD2. CDR1 LNHNV and CDR2 YYDKDF come from the germline V gene (reference sequence). The V gene end was trimmed by 3 bases and the J gene end by 2 bases; junction bases not matched to a gene: 1. This CDR3 has 14 amino acids. CDR3 sequence reads: CATSSGLAAYEQYF. CDR3 sequence (DNA): TGTGCCACCAGCAGCGGACTAGCGGCCTACGAGCAGTACTTC. Combining the CDR3 with reference TRBV15 and TRBJ2-7 gives the whole variable domain DAMVIQNPRYQVTQFGKPVTLSCSQTLNHNVMYWYQQKSSQAPKLLFHYYDKDFNNEADTPDNFQSRRPNTSFCFLDIRSPGLGDTAMYLCATSSGLAAYEQYFGPGTRLTVT.

In the case of this clonotype: A much more abundant neighbour one base away suggests this may be a read error. The V gene is TRBV19, the J gene TRBJ1-4; D ambiguous. Trimming shortened V by 11 bases and J by 3 bases, and 7 bases separated the two germline ends. The CDR3 is 11 residues long. Germline CDR1 and CDR2: LNHDA and SQIVND (reference sequence). In DNA, the CDR3 is TGTGCCGGTCGGGCTAATGAAAAACTGTTTTTT. Its translation is CAGRANEKLFF.

On this clonotype itself: One junction end does not reproduce the germline sequence, and a read error may be involved. This chain uses TRBV29-1 with TRBJ2-6, with D maybe TRBD2 (7 bases). This CDR3 spans 13 amino acids. Germline loops: CDR1 SQVTM, CDR2 ANQGSEA. The CDR3 coding sequence is TGCAGCGTTGGAGAGACGGGGGGCAACACTGAAGCTTTC. Amino acids: CSVGETGGNTEAF.

This clonotype was seen repeatedly, ten times or more. The V call is TRBV19, the J call TRBJ1-1, with D hard to call. This CDR3 is built from 12 residues. Trimming cost V 10 bases and J 0 bases, with 9 bases left between them. Germline CDR1 is LNHDA and CDR2 is SQIVND (reference sequence). Here the CDR3 DNA reads TGTGCCACCAGCACAGTGAACACTGAAGCTTTCTTT. It specifies CATSTVNTEAFF.

In this sample, this clonotype turned up a few times. The rearrangement links TRBV4-1 to TRBJ1-2; D may be TRBD1 (5 bases). V was pared by 5 bases and J by 3 bases, with 13 bases between. The germline V gene encodes CDR1 MGHRA and CDR2 YSYEKL. The CDR3 covers 14 residues. Written as DNA, the CDR3 is TGCGCCAGCAGCTCTCCGGGACTCTACTATGGCTACACCTTC. It is translated as CASSSPGLYYGYTF.

This clonotype was counted ten times or more. This rearrangement joins TRBV29-1 to TRBJ2-7; TRBD1 is a possible D gene (5 bases). Germline CDR1 SQVTM, CDR2 ANQGSEA. The CDR3 has 12 residues. V was pared by 0 bases and J by 7 bases, with 10 bases between. The CDR3 region has the DNA TGCAGCGTTGAAGAAGGGGCGAATGAGCAGTACTTC. Translated, it gives CSVEEGANEQYF.

This chain links TRBV29-1 with TRBJ2-2; 11 nucleotides align to TRBD1. CDR3 length: 18 residues. With 7 bases clipped from V and 7 bases from J, the junction kept 20 bases outside the gene matches. The germline CDR1 and CDR2 sequences are SQVTM and ANQGSEA. The DNA of the CDR3 is TGCAGCGCTCGGGACAGGGGGTTTGCGGACTCGCTGGGCGGGGAGCTGTTTTTT. This gives the protein CSARDRGFADSLGGELFF.

This clonotype was seen a few times. The V and J genes are TRBV5-1 and TRBJ1-1; 9 nucleotides line up with TRBD1. CDR3 length equals 14 residues. Germline CDR1 SGHRS, CDR2 YFSETQ. V shed 4 bases and J 4 bases; nucleotides not matched to a gene: 5. For the CDR3, the DNA is TGCGCCAGCAGCGGGGGACAGGGAAGCACTGAAGCTTTCTTT. Protein: CASSGGQGSTEAFF.

Points on this clonotype: At one boundary the junction diverges from the germline segment, which might be a read error. V is TRBV9 and J is TRBJ2-7; possible D gene TRBD2, 5 bases. Germline CDR1 reads SGDLS; CDR2 reads YYNGEE. The length of the CDR3 is 14 residues. Here the CDR3 DNA reads TGTGCCAACAGCTCCACGGGGTTTCCCTACGAGCAGTACTTC. It is translated as CANSSTGFPYEQYF. Full variable domain (rest looked up from reference TRBV9 and TRBJ2-7): DSGVTQTPKHLITATGQRVTLRCSPRSGDLSVYWYQQSLDQGLQFLIQYYNGEERAKGNILERFSAQQFPDLHSELNLSSLELGDSALYFCANSSTGFPYEQYFGPGTRLTVT.

This chain joins TRBV7-2 and TRBJ1-1; tentative D call: TRBD1 (6 bases). Germline V gene data show CDR1 as SGHTA and CDR2 as FQGNSA. Trimming shortened V by 2 bases and J by 0 bases, and 16 bases separated the two germline ends. This CDR3 has 17 amino acids. CDR3 amino acids: CASSLKTLQGMNTEAFF. Here the CDR3 DNA reads TGTGCCAGCAGCTTAAAAACCCTACAGGGCATGAACACTGAAGCTTTCTTT.

This chain uses TRBV9 with TRBJ1-1; D unclear. CDR1 is SGDLS and CDR2 is YYNGEE in the germline V gene. The CDR3 consists of 13 residues. Trimming removed 4 bases from V and 6 bases from J, with 13 bases in between. The CDR3 region has the DNA TGTGCCAGCAGCCTTGGACTCTGGGCTGAAGCTTTCTTT. It specifies CASSLGLWAEAFF.

This chain joins TRBV15 and TRBJ1-5; D is ambiguous. The germline CDR1 and CDR2 sequences are LNHNV and YYDKDF (reference sequence). V was clipped by 1 base and J by 13 bases, with 14 bases between them. This CDR3 contains 13 residues. The CDR3 here is CATSRVRGSNQHF. The CDR3 DNA follows: TGTGCCACCAGCAGAGTCCGAGGGAGCAATCAGCATTTT.

The chain uses TRBV7-2 and TRBJ1-4, with a tentative D call TRBD1 (6 bases). The V and J ends lost 5 bases and 8 bases respectively, with 12 bases between them. Germline V gene lookup returns CDR1 SGHTA and CDR2 FQGNSA. The CDR3 is made up of 13 amino acids. In DNA form, the CDR3 reads TGTGCCAGCAGCCTAACAGGGTACGAAAAACTGTTTTTT. This codes for CASSLTGYEKLFF.

The table lists this clonotype with many counts. V is TRBV2 and J is TRBJ1-2; the D gene is possibly TRBD1 (5 bases). This CDR3 is built from 12 residues. Germline CDR1 SNHLY, CDR2 FYNNEI. V was cut by 6 bases and J by 5 bases, with 10 bases left in between. The CDR3 region has the DNA TGTGCCAGCAGATCTAGGGGTTATGGCTACACCTTC. Encoded protein: CASRSRGYGYTF.

To note about this clonotype: A much larger clone sits a single nucleotide away, making a read error possible. The chain uses TRBV15 and TRBJ2-7; D possibly corresponds to TRBD1 (6 bases). The CDR3 has 18 residues. Germline V gives CDR1 LNHNV, CDR2 YYDKDF (reference sequence). Trimming took 1 base from V and 6 from J, leaving 25 bases between them. The CDR3 here is CATSRGIRGTGLPCEQYF. The CDR3 bases are TGTGCCACCAGCAGAGGGATCAGGGGCACCGGCCTCCCTTGCGAGCAGTACTTC. The whole variable domain, filled in from reference TRBV15 and TRBJ2-7, reads DAMVIQNPRYQVTQFGKPVTLSCSQTLNHNVMYWYQQKSSQAPKLLFHYYDKDFNNEADTPDNFQSRRPNTSFCFLDIRSPGLGDTAMYLCATSRGIRGTGLPCEQYFGPGTRLTVT.

V is TRBV5-1 and J is TRBJ2-7, with D perhaps matching TRBD2 (5 bases). This CDR3 contains 15 residues. The V gene's germline CDR1 is SGHRS and CDR2 YFSETQ. Trimming shortened V by 0 bases and J by 3 bases, and 13 bases separated the two germline ends. The DNA of the CDR3 is TGCGCCAGCAGCTTGGAGGGCGGCGGGCTCTACGAGCAGTACTTC. It yields the protein CASSLEGGGLYEQYF.